The entry that follows covers one T cell receptor beta chain sequence. Its antigen is still unknown. Once extracted for a subset, genomic DNA was divided evenly among several immunoSEQ plates. Here immunoSEQ multiplex PCR was the method, and the copy in TCRdb shows in-frame clones only, minus some. The top ten clones hold around 1% of a sample with 1.5 million to 2.5 million clones, about 94% of them seen once. These data originate in a study of shared clonotypes between healthy human individuals. Whole-study findings and limits: Exclusively blood specimens were collected; tissue repertoires likely differ. Clonotype sharing among donors, it was expected, would be affected by sequencing depth.

Naive CD8 cells, CD45RO-negative and positively selected for CCR7, excluded terminally differentiated effector memory CD45RA+ cells. From germline, CDR1 is MNHEY and CDR2 SVGAGI. V was cut by 2 bases and J by 0 bases, with 6 bases left in between. This CDR3 is built from 14 residues. The sequencing input was naive CD8+ T cells sorted from blood. The chain uses TRBV6-5 and TRBJ2-3; no firm D call. This receptor was obtained from a young man in good health. Written as DNA, the CDR3 is TGTGCCAGCAGTTACGCGCGGAGCACAGATACGCAGTATTTT. Amino acids: CASSYARSTDTQYF.